A selection of T cell receptor beta chains follows, all from one sample in a study of T cells after yellow fever vaccination. TCRdb independently ran MiXCR on the 5' RACE reads; one entry per CDR3 protein. The data contain some 400,000 distinct CDR3 sequences, about 19% of them singletons. Sequenced material: PBMCs, taken before the yellow fever booster vaccination. These receptors all come from a man younger than 35 who received the YFV17D yellow fever vaccine. Both conserved end residues are part of each CDR3. The D gene is left open where the match is weak. Clone sizes are given selectively: once, few, many, or a class where the clone is expanded.

TRBD1,TRBV9,few,TRBJ2-3,TGTGCCAGCAGCGTAATGGGGAGGACAGGGTCAGATACGCAGTATTTT,CASSVMGRTGSDTQYF
TRBD2,TRBV20-1,few,TRBJ2-5,TGCAGTGCTCATAATAGCGGGGGTCCAGAGACCCAGTACTTC,CSAHNSGGPETQYF
TRBD1,TRBV5-1,NA,TRBJ1-2,TGCGCCAGCAGTCGACAGGGGGAATACATGTATGGCTACACCTTC,CASSRQGEYMYGYTF
NA,TRBV27,NA,TRBJ2-7,TGTGCCAGCAGCTGGTCGGGATTCTACGAGCAGTACTTC,CASSWSGFYEQYF
NA,TRBV6-6,NA,TRBJ2-4,TGTGCCAGCAGTTACCCCCCCGGACGAGTAGCCAAAAACATTCAGTACTTC,CASSYPPGRVAKNIQYF
NA,TRBV6-5,NA,TRBJ1-6,TGTGCCAGCAGTTACTCGGCCAGGGGCGCCTATAATTCACCCCTCCACTTT,CASSYSARGAYNSPLHF
NA,TRBV12-3/TRBV12-4,NA,TRBJ1-1,TGTGCCAGCAGTTTCCCCCGGAGCATAGCTTTCTTT,CASSFPRSIAFF
NA,TRBV6-5,NA,TRBJ2-5,TGTGCCAGCAGTTACGGGCAGGGTGGTTACTCGACCCAGTACTTC,CASSYGQGGYSTQYF
NA,TRBV4-3,NA,TRBJ1-5,TGCGCCAGCAGCCAAGATTGGGGCGTTCGGAATCAGCCCCAGCATTTT,CASSQDWGVRNQPQHF
TRBD2,TRBV6-5,NA,TRBJ2-1,TGTGCCAGCAGTTACTCGCCCGGGGGGGACAATGAGCAGTTCTTC,CASSYSPGGDNEQFF
TRBD1,TRBV7-2,few,TRBJ2-5,TGTGCCTGTTCCGGGGGACAGGGAGCGGAGACCCAGTACTTC,CACSGGQGAETQYF
TRBD2,TRBV20-1,few,TRBJ2-3,TGCAGTGCTAGAGATCCCCTGGGACTAGTGTTGGATACGCAGTATTTT,CSARDPLGLVLDTQYF
TRBD2,TRBV20-1,NA,TRBJ2-2,TGCAGTGCTAGAGGACTAGCGGGGGCGAACACCGGGGAGCTGTTTTTT,CSARGLAGANTGELFF
TRBD1,TRBV11-2,few,TRBJ2-5,TGTGCCAGCAGCTTAGGATCCAGGGGGCTCGGGACCCAGTACTTC,CASSLGSRGLGTQYF
NA,TRBV10-1,NA,TRBJ2-1,TGCGCCAGCAGTGAGACGGGAGAAGACAATGAGCAGTTCTTC,CASSETGEDNEQFF